The source of this TCR beta chain is a study of blood T cell repertoires in COVID-19. Per the germline V gene, CDR1 is SGHRS and CDR2 is YFSETQ. The J segment lost 5 bases and the V segment lost 0 bases, leaving 12 bases of the junction unmatched. This CDR3 has 17 residues. Original handling: Counts of nucleated cells, estimated from reference gene primer amplification, were obtained. The repertoire was sequenced with immunoSEQ multiplex PCR; TCRdb's copy has only in-frame clones and lacks some. For V, J and clone size, that table is used; D and trimming come from the DNA. This table has approximately 170,000 clones, 70% to 85% appearing once.

The TCR sequence derives from a woman aged 70-85 years in a cohort exposed to, infected with or recovered from COVID-19 (not recorded which). This chain uses TRBV5-1 with TRBJ2-5; 8 bases agree with TRBD2. Sequencing was done on a sample of PBMCs or T cells enriched from blood (not recorded which). Here the CDR3 DNA reads TGCGCCAGCAGCTTGGGGTTAGCGGGACCTTTAAGGGAGACCCAGTACTTC. This codes for CASSLGLAGPLRETQYF.